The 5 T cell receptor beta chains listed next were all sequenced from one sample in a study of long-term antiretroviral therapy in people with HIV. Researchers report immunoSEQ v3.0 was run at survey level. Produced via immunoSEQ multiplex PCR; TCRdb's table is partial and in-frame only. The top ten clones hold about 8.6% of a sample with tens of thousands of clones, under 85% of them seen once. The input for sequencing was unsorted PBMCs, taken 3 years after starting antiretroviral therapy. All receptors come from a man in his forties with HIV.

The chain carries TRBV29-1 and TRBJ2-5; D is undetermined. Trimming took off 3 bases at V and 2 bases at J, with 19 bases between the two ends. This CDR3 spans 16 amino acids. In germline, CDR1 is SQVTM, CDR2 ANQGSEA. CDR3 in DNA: TGCAGCGTTGACGGTGACACCGGCCGACGGCAAGAGACCCAGTACTTC. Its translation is CSVDGDTGRRQETQYF.

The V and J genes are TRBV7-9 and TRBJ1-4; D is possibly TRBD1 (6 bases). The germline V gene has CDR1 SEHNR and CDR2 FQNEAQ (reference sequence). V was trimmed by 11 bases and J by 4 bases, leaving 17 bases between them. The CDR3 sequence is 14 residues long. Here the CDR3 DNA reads TGTGCCGCCACGACACAGGGAAATAATGAAAAACTGTTTTTT. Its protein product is CAATTQGNNEKLFF.

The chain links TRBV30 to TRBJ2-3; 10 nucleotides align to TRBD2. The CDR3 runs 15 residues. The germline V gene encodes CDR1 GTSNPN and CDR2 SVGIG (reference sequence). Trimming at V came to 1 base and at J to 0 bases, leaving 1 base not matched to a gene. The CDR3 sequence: CAWSELAGSTDTQYF. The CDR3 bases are TGTGCCTGGAGTGAACTAGCGGGAAGCACAGATACGCAGTATTTT.

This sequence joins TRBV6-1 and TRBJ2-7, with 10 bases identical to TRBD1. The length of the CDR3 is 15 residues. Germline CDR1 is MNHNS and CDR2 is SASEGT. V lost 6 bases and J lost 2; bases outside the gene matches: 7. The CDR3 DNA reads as TGTGCCAGCAGCGTAATTGGGACAGGGGCCTACGAGCAGTACTTC. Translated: CASSVIGTGAYEQYF.

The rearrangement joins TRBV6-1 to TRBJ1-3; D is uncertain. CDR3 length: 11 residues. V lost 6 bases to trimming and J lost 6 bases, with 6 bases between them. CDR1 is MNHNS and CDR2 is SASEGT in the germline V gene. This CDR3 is CASSAPNTIYF. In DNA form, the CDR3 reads TGTGCCAGCAGCGCCCCAAACACCATATATTTT.